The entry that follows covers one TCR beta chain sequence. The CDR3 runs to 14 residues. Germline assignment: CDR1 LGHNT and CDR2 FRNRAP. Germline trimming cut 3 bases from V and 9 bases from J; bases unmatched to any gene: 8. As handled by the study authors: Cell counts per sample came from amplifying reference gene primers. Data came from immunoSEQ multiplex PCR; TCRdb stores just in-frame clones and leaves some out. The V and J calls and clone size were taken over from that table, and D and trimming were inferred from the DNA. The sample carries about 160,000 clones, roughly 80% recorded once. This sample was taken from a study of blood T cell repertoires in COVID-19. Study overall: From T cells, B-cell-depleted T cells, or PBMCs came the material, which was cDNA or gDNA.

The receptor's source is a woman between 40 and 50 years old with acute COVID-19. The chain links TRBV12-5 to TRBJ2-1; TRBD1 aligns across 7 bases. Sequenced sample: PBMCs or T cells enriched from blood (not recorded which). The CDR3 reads CASGFGLTGAEQFF. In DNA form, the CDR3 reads TGTGCTAGTGGTTTTGGACTCACAGGGGCTGAGCAGTTCTTC.